These T cell receptor beta chains were read from a single sample in a study of regulatory dendritic cells for organ transplantation. For these receptors, no antigen is known. The table came from immunoSEQ multiplex PCR; TCRdb's copy has only in-frame clones and leaves some out. The data hold around 19,000 clones, with around 79% observed a single time. The specimen was memory CD4+ T cells from blood cultured with regulatory dendritic cells. These receptors came from a human donor in good health. CDR3s include the opening cysteine and the closing phenylalanine or tryptophan. A D gene is named only where the DNA matches it firmly. Where a row states a size, it is once, few, many or the class of an expanded clone; other rows omit it.

.	15	.	TRBV7-2	TRBJ2-3	TGTGCCAGCAGCCAACTAGGGACTAGCACAGATACGCAGTATTTT	CASSQLGTSTDTQYF
.	16	.	TRBV5-4	TRBJ1-3	TGTGCCAGCAGCTTTACGGTCAGTTCCTCTGGAAACACCATATATTTT	CASSFTVSSSGNTIYF
.	17	.	TRBV19	TRBJ1-5	TGTGCCAGTAGTACTTCTAACCCCCGTGCCAGGAATCAGCCCCAGCATTTT	CASSTSNPRARNQPQHF
.	12	.	TRBV9	TRBJ2-7	TGTGCCAGCAGCGCGGGAACCTACGAGCAGTACTTC	CASSAGTYEQYF
.	16	TRBD1	TRBV27	TRBJ2-7	TGTGCCAGCAGTGTCACCCGGACAGGGGGTATCTACGAGCAGTACTTC	CASSVTRTGGIYEQYF
.	14	.	TRBV5-6	TRBJ2-1	TGTGCCAGCAGCTCCCTAGGTCCGGACAATGAGCAGTTCTTC	CASSSLGPDNEQFF
.	15	TRBD1	TRBV4-1	TRBJ1-2	TGCGCCAGCAGCCAAGAGGGACAGGCAGACTATGGCTACACCTTC	CASSQEGQADYGYTF
.	17	.	TRBV4-2	TRBJ2-1	TGTGCCAGCAGCCAAGACGGGGGCCACTCACCCTACAATGAGCAGTTCTTC	CASSQDGGHSPYNEQFF
once	16	.	TRBV18	TRBJ1-4	TGTGCCAGCTCATCCCGAACGGACAGCACGGGGGAAAAACTGTTTTTT	CASSSRTDSTGEKLFF
.	16	.	TRBV7-6	TRBJ2-3	TGTGCCAGCAGCCCTAGGGGTAGCGGTGGCACAGATACGCAGTATTTT	CASSPRGSGGTDTQYF
.	16	TRBD2	TRBV9	TRBJ2-7	TGTGCCAGCAGCCGCCTCGGGACTAGCGGGAGGAGCGAGCAGTACTTC	CASSRLGTSGRSEQYF
once	13	.	TRBV28	TRBJ2-7	TGTGCCAGCAGTTTAGACCGGCTGAGGGAGCAGTACTTC	CASSLDRLREQYF
.	17	.	TRBV28	TRBJ1-5	TGTGCCAGCAGTTTAGGGTCTCGGGTTTCGGGCAATCAGCCCCAGCATTTT	CASSLGSRVSGNQPQHF
.	13	.	TRBV6-4	TRBJ2-2	TGTGCCAGCAGTGACAGGGAATCCGGGGAGCTGTTTTTT	CASSDRESGELFF
.	14	.	TRBV29-1	TRBJ2-7	TGCAGCGTTGTATCGGACAGCCCTCTAAGGGAGCAGTACTTC	CSVVSDSPLREQYF
.	16	.	TRBV4-2	TRBJ2-3	TGTGCCAGCAGCCACAACGGAGGGGGCGGCACAGATACGCAGTATTTT	CASSHNGGGGTDTQYF
.	13	.	TRBV7-7	TRBJ2-5	TGTGCTAGCAGCTTGCATTACATAGAGACCCAGTACTTC	CASSLHYIETQYF